These 7 T cell receptor beta chains were all obtained from the same sample, sequenced in a study of T cell responses to AZD1222 COVID-19 vaccine. Produced via immunoSEQ multiplex PCR; TCRdb's table is partial and in-frame only. The data contain around 130,000 clones, 85% to 95% of them singletons. This sample comprised peripheral blood, obtained on day 0 of AZD1222 vaccination. The receptors come from an adult in good health.

The rearrangement links TRBV2 to TRBJ1-4, with D tentatively TRBD1 (6 bases). The V and J ends lost 3 bases and 7 bases respectively, with 12 bases between them. The CDR3 sequence is 14 residues long. Germline assignment: CDR1 SNHLY and CDR2 FYNNEI. The CDR3 reads CASSDRGAFEKLFF. The CDR3 region has the DNA TGTGCCAGCAGTGATCGGGGGGCGTTTGAAAAACTGTTTTTT.

The chain joins TRBV18 to TRBJ2-3; D is uncertain. V dropped 1 base and J dropped 2 bases, with 13 bases sitting between them. The length of the CDR3 is 16 residues. Per the germline V gene, CDR1 is KGHSH and CDR2 is LQKENI. The CDR3 region is CASSPQASGPTDTQYF. CDR3 nucleotide sequence: TGTGCCAGCTCACCACAGGCCTCCGGGCCCACAGATACGCAGTATTTT.

The V gene is TRBV9, the J gene TRBJ1-6; no reliable D call. The CDR3 spans 16 residues. Trimming removed 4 bases at V and 9 bases at J, with 20 bases between. The germline V gene encodes CDR1 SGDLS and CDR2 YYNGEE. Here the CDR3 reads CASSLDGHERSSPLHF. CDR3 nucleotide sequence: TGTGCCAGCAGCCTAGACGGTCACGAGAGGAGTTCACCCCTCCACTTT.

V and J are TRBV5-1 and TRBJ1-1; D is undetermined. Germline CDR1 SGHRS, CDR2 YFSETQ. This CDR3 comprises 13 residues. The V and J ends lost 2 bases and 1 base respectively, with 6 bases between them. The CDR3 DNA sequence: TGCGCCAGCAGCTTCGCTGAGAACACTGAAGCTTTCTTT. This codes for CASSFAENTEAFF. The full variable domain, its missing parts supplied by reference TRBV5-1 and TRBJ1-1, is KAGVTQTPRYLIKTRGQQVTLSCSPISGHRSVSWYQQTPGQGLQFLFEYFSETQRNKGNFPGRFSGRQFSNSRSEMNVSTLELGDSALYLCASSFAENTEAFFGQGTRLTVV.

The chain recombines TRBV23-1 with TRBJ1-5; 10 bases match TRBD1. TRBV23-1 is sorted into the ORF group, with uncertain function. This CDR3 region has 15 residues. V lost 10 bases to trimming and J lost 4 bases; unmatched junction nucleotides: 10. Written as DNA, the CDR3 is TGCGCCACCCGGGACAGGGGCAAACCGAATCAGCCCCAGCATTTT. This sequence encodes CATRDRGKPNQPQHF.

This clone turned up a few times. This chain links TRBV9 with TRBJ1-2, with TRBD1 as a possible D gene (5 bases). Germline V gene sequence: CDR1 SGDLS, CDR2 YYNGEE. This CDR3 has 17 residues. V lost 4 bases to trimming and J lost 0 bases, with 19 bases between them. In nucleotides, the CDR3 is TGTGCCAGCAGCCCCGGGGGGGACGGATGGTCTAACTATGGCTACACCTTC. It codes for CASSPGGDGWSNYGYTF.

The rearrangement joins TRBV7-9 to TRBJ2-3, with 7 nucleotides matching TRBD2. CDR3 size: 14 residues. The V gene's germline CDR1 is SEHNR and CDR2 FQNEAQ (reference sequence). J lost 1 base, V lost 3 bases, and 1 base had no gene match. The CDR3 nucleotides read TGTGCCAGCAGCTTGGCGGGAGGCACAGATACGCAGTATTTT. Its protein is CASSLAGGTDTQYF.